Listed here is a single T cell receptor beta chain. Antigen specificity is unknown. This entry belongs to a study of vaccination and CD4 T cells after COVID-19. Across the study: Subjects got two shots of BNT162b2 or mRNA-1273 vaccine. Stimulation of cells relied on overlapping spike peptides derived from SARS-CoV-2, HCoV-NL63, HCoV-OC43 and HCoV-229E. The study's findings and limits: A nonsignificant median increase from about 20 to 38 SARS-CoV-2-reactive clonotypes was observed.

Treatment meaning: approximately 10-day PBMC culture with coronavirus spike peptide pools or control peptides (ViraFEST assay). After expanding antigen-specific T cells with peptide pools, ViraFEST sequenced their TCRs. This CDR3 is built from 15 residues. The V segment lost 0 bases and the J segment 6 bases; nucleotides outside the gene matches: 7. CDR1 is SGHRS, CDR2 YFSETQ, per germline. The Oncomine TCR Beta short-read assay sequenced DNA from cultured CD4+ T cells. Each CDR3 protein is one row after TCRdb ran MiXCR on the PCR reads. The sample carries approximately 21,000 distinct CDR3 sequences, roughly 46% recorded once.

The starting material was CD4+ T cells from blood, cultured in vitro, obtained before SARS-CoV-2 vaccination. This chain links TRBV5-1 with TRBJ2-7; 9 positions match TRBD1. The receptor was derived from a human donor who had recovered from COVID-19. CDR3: CASSLVGTGMSEQYF. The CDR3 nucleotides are TGCGCCAGCAGCTTGGTCGGGACAGGGATGAGCGAGCAGTACTTC. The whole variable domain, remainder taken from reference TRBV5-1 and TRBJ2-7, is KAGVTQTPRYLIKTRGQQVTLSCSPISGHRSVSWYQQTPGQGLQFLFEYFSETQRNKGNFPGRFSGRQFSNSRSEMNVSTLELGDSALYLCASSLVGTGMSEQYFGPGTRLTVT.